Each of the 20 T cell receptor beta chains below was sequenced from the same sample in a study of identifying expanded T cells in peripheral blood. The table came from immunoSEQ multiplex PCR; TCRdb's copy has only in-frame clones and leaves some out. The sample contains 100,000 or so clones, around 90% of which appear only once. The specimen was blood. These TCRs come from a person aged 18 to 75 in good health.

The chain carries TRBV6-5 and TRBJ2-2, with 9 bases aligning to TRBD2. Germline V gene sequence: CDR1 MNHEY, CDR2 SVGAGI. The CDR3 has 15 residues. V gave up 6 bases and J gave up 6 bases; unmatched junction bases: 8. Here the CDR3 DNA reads TGTGCCAGCAGCCCGGGACTAGCCCGACCCGGGGAGCTGTTTTTT. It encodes CASSPGLARPGELFF.

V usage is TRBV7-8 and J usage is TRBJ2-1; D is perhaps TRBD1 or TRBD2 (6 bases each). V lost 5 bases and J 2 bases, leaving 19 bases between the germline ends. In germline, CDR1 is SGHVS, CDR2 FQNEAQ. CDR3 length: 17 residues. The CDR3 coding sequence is TGTGCCAGCAGCCCGGTGGTAGGGGGAGGACCCTACAATGAGCAGTTCTTC. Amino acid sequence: CASSPVVGGGPYNEQFF.

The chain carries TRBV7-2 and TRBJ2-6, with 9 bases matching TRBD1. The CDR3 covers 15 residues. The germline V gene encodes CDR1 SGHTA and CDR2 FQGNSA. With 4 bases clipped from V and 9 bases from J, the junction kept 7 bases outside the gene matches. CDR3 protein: CASSSRTGDYNVLTF. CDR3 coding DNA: TGTGCCAGCAGCTCCCGGACAGGGGACTACAACGTCCTGACTTTC.

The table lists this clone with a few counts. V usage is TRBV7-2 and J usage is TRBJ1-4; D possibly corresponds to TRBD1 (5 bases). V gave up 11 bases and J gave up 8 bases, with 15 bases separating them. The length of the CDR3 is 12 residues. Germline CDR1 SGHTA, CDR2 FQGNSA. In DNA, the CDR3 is TGTGCCGCCCAGGGTAGTGACGAAAAACTGTTTTTT. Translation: CAAQGSDEKLFF.

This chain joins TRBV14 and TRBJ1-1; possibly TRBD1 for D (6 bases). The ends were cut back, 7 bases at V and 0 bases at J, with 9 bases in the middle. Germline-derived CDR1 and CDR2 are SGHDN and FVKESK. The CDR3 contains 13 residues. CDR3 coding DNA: TGTGCCAGCAAAGACAGGTTGAACACTGAAGCTTTCTTT. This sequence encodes CASKDRLNTEAFF.

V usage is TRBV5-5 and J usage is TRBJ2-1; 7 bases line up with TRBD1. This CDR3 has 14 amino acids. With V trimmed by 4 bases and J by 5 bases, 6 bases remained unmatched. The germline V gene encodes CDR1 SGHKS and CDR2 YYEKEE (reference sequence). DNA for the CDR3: TGTGCCAGCAGCCTGGCCGGGACAGACAATGAGCAGTTCTTC. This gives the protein CASSLAGTDNEQFF.

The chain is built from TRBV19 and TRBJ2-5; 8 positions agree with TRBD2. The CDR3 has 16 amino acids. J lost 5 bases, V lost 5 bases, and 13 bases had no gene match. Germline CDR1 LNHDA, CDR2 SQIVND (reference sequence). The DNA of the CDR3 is TGTGCCAGTAGTCGAAATTCACTAGCGGCCGGGGAGACCCAGTACTTC. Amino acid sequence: CASSRNSLAAGETQYF.

The CDR3 sequence: CASSFDRGARGYTF. Written as DNA, the CDR3 is TGTGCCAGCAGCTTTGACAGGGGAGCGCGTGGCTACACCTTC. This rearrangement joins TRBV7-9 to TRBJ1-2; the match to TRBD1 covers 8 bases. J was trimmed by 7 bases and V by 3 bases; bases with no gene match: 7. Germline CDR1 reads SEHNR; CDR2 reads FQNEAQ (reference sequence). This CDR3 has 14 amino acids.

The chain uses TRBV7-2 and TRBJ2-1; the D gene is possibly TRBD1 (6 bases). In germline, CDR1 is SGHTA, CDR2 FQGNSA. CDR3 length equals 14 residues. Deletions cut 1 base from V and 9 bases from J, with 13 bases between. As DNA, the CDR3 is TGTGCCAGCAGCTTAGGCAGGGAAGGGGGTGAGCAGTTCTTC. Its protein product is CASSLGREGGEQFF.

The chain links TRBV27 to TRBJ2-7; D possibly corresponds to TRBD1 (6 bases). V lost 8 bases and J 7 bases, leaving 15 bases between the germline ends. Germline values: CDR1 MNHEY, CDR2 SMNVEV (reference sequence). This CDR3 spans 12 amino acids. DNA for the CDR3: TGTGCCAGCGGCTACAGGGTTGGGGAGCAGTACTTC. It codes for CASGYRVGEQYF.

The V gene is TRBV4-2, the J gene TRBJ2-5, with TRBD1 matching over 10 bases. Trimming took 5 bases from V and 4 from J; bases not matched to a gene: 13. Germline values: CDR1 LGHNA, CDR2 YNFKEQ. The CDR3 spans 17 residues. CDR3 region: CASSKISGQGTAETQYF. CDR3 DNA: TGTGCCAGCAGCAAAATCTCGGGACAGGGGACGGCAGAGACCCAGTACTTC.

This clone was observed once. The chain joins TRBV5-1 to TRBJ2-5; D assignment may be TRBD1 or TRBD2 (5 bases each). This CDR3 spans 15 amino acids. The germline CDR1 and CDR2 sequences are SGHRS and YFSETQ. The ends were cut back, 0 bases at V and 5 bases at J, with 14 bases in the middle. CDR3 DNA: TGCGCCAGCAGCTTGGAGGGACCGACTAAGGAGACCCAGTACTTC. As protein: CASSLEGPTKETQYF.

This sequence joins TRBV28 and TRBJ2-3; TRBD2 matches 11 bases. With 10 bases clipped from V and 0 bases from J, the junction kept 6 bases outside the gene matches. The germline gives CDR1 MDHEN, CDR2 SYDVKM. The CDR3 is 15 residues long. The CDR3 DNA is TGTGCCACATGGGGGACTAGCGGAAGCACAGATACGCAGTATTTT. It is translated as CATWGTSGSTDTQYF.

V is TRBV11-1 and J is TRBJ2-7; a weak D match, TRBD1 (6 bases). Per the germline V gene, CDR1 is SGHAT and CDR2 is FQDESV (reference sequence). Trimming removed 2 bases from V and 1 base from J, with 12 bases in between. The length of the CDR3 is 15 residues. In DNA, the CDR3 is TGTGCCAGCAGCTTAATGGTACAGGGTTCCTACGAGCAGTACTTC. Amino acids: CASSLMVQGSYEQYF. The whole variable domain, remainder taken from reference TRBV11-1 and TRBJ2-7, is EAEVAQSPRYKITEKSQAVAFWCDPISGHATLYWYRQILGQGPELLVQFQDESVVDDSQLPKDRFSAERLKGVDSTLKIQPAELGDSAMYLCASSLMVQGSYEQYFGPGTRLTVT.

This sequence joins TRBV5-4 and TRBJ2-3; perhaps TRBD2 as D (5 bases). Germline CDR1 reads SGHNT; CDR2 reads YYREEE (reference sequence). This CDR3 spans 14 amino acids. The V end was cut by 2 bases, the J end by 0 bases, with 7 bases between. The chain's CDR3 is CASSFSGSTDTQYF. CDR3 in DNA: TGTGCCAGCAGCTTCAGCGGCAGCACAGATACGCAGTATTTT. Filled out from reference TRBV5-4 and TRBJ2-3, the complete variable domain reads ETGVTQSPTHLIKTRGQQVTLRCSSQSGHNTVSWYQQALGQGPQFIFQYYREEENGRGNFPPRFSGLQFPNYSSELNVNALELDDSALYLCASSFSGSTDTQYFGPGTRLTVL.

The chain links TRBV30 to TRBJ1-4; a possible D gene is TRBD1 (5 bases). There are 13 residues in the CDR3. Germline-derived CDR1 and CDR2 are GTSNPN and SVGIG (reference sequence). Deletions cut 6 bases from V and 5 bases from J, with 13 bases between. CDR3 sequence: CACWGLTNEKLFF. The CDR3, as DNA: TGTGCCTGCTGGGGACTGACGAATGAAAAACTGTTTTTT. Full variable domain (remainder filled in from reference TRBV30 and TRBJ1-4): SQTIHQWPATLVQPVGSPLSLECTVEGTSNPNLYWYRQAAGRGLQLLFYSVGIGQISSEVPQNLSASRPQDRQFILSSKKLLLSDSGFYLCACWGLTNEKLFFGSGTQLSVL.

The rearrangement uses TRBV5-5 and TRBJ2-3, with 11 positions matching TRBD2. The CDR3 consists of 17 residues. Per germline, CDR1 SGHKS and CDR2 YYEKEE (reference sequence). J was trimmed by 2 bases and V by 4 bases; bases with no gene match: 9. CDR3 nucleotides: TGTGCCAGCAGCCGGTCTCTAGCGGGGGGTTTCACAGATACGCAGTATTTT. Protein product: CASSRSLAGGFTDTQYF.

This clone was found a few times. The CDR3 coding sequence is TGTGCCAGCGGCGACACTTGGGGGAAGGATTTTTTGGGTGGCTACACCTTC. Translation gives CASGDTWGKDFLGGYTF. The chain has TRBV5-5 and TRBJ1-2, with a weak D call TRBD1 (5 bases). CDR1 SGHKS and CDR2 YYEKEE come from the germline V gene (reference sequence). The V end was cut by 7 bases, the J end by 7 bases, with 29 bases between. The CDR3 extends over 17 amino acids.

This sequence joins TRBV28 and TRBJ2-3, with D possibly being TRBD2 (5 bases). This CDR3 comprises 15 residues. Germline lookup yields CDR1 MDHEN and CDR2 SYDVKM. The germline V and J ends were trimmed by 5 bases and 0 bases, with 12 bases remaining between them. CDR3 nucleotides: TGTGCCAGCAGTGAGGGTAGCAGTAGCACAGATACGCAGTATTTT. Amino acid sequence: CASSEGSSSTDTQYF.

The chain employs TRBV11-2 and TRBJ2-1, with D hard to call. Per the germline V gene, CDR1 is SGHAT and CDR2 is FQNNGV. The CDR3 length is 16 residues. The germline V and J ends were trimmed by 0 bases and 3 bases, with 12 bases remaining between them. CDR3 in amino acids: CASSLEISADYNEQFF. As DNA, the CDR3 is TGTGCCAGCAGCTTAGAAATCTCGGCAGACTACAATGAGCAGTTCTTC.